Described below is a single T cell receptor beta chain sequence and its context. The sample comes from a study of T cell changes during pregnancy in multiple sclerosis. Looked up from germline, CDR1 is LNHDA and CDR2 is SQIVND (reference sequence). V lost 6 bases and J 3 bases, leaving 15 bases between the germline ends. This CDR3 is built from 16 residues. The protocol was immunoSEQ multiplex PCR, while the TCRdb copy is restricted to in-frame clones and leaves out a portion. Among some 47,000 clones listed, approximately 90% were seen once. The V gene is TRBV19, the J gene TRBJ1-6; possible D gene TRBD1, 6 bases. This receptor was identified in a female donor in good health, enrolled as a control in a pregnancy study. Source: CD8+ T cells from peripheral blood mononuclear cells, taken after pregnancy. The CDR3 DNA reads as TGTGCCAGTAGGGGCAGGGGAGAGGTCTATAATTCACCCCTCCACTTT. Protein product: CASRGRGEVYNSPLHF.